This paragraph reports one T cell receptor (beta chain). With 2 bases removed from V and 0 bases from J, the gap between germline ends came to 14 bases. The CDR3 contains 16 residues. Unique molecular identifiers tagged the TCRbeta library. Each CDR3 protein gets one entry after TCRdb re-called the PCR reads with MiXCR. The sample includes 500,000 to 600,000 distinct CDR3 sequences, approximately 32% of them seen just once. The sample originates from a study of T-cell reconstitution after alpha-beta-depleted transplantation in children. This sample comprised PBMCs from the stem cell graft donor, obtained from the stem cell graft. The sequence derives from a human donor who donated a stem cell graft to a child with aplastic anemia. J is TRBJ2-7 and V is TRBV12-3 or TRBV12-4; D is perhaps TRBD2 (6 bases). CDR3 bases: TGTGCCAGCAGTTTATCTCCGGGACTGTACTCCTACGAGCAGTACTTC. Translated: CASSLSPGLYSYEQYF.